Presented here are 21 T cell receptor beta chains from one specimen sequenced in a study of blood T cell repertoires in COVID-19. Data came from immunoSEQ multiplex PCR; TCRdb stores just in-frame clones and leaves some out. The sample contains more than 200,000 clones, just over 90% of which appear only once. Sample: PBMCs or T cells enriched from blood (not recorded which). Every receptor here comes from a woman aged 18-29 years who had recovered from COVID-19.

This chain connects TRBV6-4 to TRBJ2-3, with 14 bases fitting TRBD2. CDR1 and CDR2 (germline): MRHNA, SNTAGT. V lost 4 bases, J lost 5 bases, and 2 bases stayed unmatched. CDR3 length: 15 residues. The DNA of the CDR3 is TGTGCCAGCAGTGCCGGGACTAGCGGGGGAGATACGCAGTATTTT. Protein: CASSAGTSGGDTQYF.

The chain carries TRBV24-1 and TRBJ2-2, with 8 bases fitting TRBD1. The CDR3 is made up of 18 amino acids. With V trimmed by 7 bases and J by 1 base, 13 bases remained unmatched. CDR1 is KGHDR, CDR2 SFDVKD, per germline. For the CDR3, the DNA is TGTGCCACCAGCGATCCAGGGGGCAACGGAGGGAACACCGGGGAGCTGTTTTTT. Amino acid sequence: CATSDPGGNGGNTGELFF.

This clone was seen once. The rearrangement uses TRBV19 and TRBJ1-3; D gene unclear. V was shortened by 8 bases and J by 1 base, with 18 bases between the two germline ends. The CDR3 has 16 residues. CDR1 and CDR2 (germline): LNHDA, SQIVND (reference sequence). CDR3 sequence reads: CASLPRGQYSGNTIYF. CDR3 in DNA: TGTGCCAGTCTCCCGCGAGGGCAATATTCTGGAAACACCATATATTTT.

This sequence joins TRBV27 and TRBJ1-1; the D gene is possibly TRBD1 (6 bases). V lost 3 bases, J lost 2 bases, and 13 bases lay in between. Per germline, CDR1 MNHEY and CDR2 SMNVEV (reference sequence). The CDR3 totals 15 residues. The DNA for the CDR3 is TGTGCCAGCAGTTTTTTACAGGGAGCTAACACTGAAGCTTTCTTT. Translated, it gives CASSFLQGANTEAFF.

This clone was seen just once. V usage is TRBV28 and J usage is TRBJ2-3, with 11 positions matching TRBD2. Germline-derived CDR1 and CDR2 are MDHEN and SYDVKM. The CDR3 has 16 residues. The J segment lost 8 bases and the V segment lost 4 bases, leaving 11 bases of the junction unmatched. The CDR3 is CASSSLAGGIKSTQYF. The CDR3 bases are TGTGCCAGCAGTTCATTAGCGGGGGGGATCAAGTCTACGCAGTATTTT.

The V call is TRBV27, the J call TRBJ1-5; D gene ambiguous. CDR3 size: 18 residues. CDR1 and CDR2 from the germline V gene are MNHEY and SMNVEV (reference sequence). V gave up 5 bases and J gave up 0 bases, with 20 bases separating them. The CDR3, as DNA: TGTGCCAGCAGTCCCCGACAAGATTCCCAATATAGCAATCAGCCCCAGCATTTT. Its translation is CASSPRQDSQYSNQPQHF.

This clone was recorded only once. The chain links TRBV12-5 to TRBJ2-3; D gene ambiguous. The germline CDR1 and CDR2 sequences are LGHNT and FRNRAP. The CDR3 loop spans 12 amino acids. V shed 7 bases and J shed 6 bases, with 11 bases lying between them. In nucleotides, the CDR3 is TGTGCTAGTGCGAGCCTTCCCGATACGCAGTATTTT. This gives the protein CASASLPDTQYF.

V is TRBV12-3 or TRBV12-4 and J is TRBJ1-5; 7 bases are a match to TRBD1. V lost 2 bases, J lost 7 bases, and 2 bases stayed unmatched. The CDR3 totals 13 residues. The CDR3 nucleotides are TGTGCCAGCAGTTTATTAGGGGGCCAGCCCCAGCATTTT. It is translated as CASSLLGGQPQHF.

CDR3 residues: CASRLQGQNTEAFF. The CDR3, as DNA: TGTGCCAGCAGATTACAGGGACAAAACACTGAAGCTTTCTTT. The chain combines TRBV6-4 with TRBJ1-1; D might be TRBD1 (6 bases). The CDR3 runs 14 residues. The germline V gene has CDR1 MRHNA and CDR2 SNTAGT. V gave up 6 bases and J gave up 2 bases, with 13 bases separating them.

The chain has TRBV15 and TRBJ1-5; 8 bases align to TRBD1. V was pared by 3 bases and J by 0 bases, with 1 base of the junction left unmatched. The CDR3 has 15 amino acids. The germline V gene has CDR1 LNHNV and CDR2 YYDKDF (reference sequence). CDR3 nucleotides: TGTGCCACCAGCAGGGGACAGGTTAGCAATCAGCCCCAGCATTTT. This codes for CATSRGQVSNQPQHF.

V gene TRBV5-5 combines with J gene TRBJ1-2, with TRBD1 identical over 7 bases. The germline V gene encodes CDR1 SGHKS and CDR2 YYEKEE (reference sequence). The CDR3 is 15 residues long. V lost 3 bases to trimming and J lost 4 bases; unmatched junction nucleotides: 9. CDR3 protein: CASSSAGGWIYGYTF. Written as DNA, the CDR3 is TGTGCCAGCAGCTCCGCAGGGGGTTGGATCTATGGCTACACCTTC.

V usage is TRBV7-2 and J usage is TRBJ1-1; no definite D call. Germline V gene sequence: CDR1 SGHTA, CDR2 FQGNSA. This CDR3 contains 15 residues. Trimming removed 5 bases at V and 5 bases at J, with 18 bases between. The CDR3 spells CASSPTAGIETEAFF. The CDR3 bases are TGTGCCAGCAGCCCCACGGCGGGCATCGAGACTGAAGCTTTCTTT.

The J gene is TRBJ1-1, the V gene TRBV5-1, with 10 nucleotides matching TRBD1. Trimming cost V 4 bases and J 4 bases; bases outside gene matches: 1. Germline V lookup: CDR1 SGHRS, CDR2 YFSETQ. The CDR3 extends over 13 amino acids. CDR3: CASSRTGGTEAFF. The CDR3 coding sequence is TGCGCCAGCAGCCGGACAGGGGGCACTGAAGCTTTCTTT.

There are a few counts of this clone. The V call is TRBV3-1 (or the pseudogene TRBV3-2), the J call TRBJ2-2; D is undetermined. The CDR3 runs 14 residues. Germline assignment: CDR1 LGHDT and CDR2 YNNKEL (reference sequence). The V and J ends lost 4 bases and 8 bases respectively, with 14 bases between them. In DNA, the CDR3 is TGTGCCAGCAGCCTAATTGCCACCCAGGGGGAGCTGTTTTTT. Translating it yields CASSLIATQGELFF.

This clone was seen once. The J gene is TRBJ2-1, the V gene TRBV4-1, with D unresolved. The CDR3 has 15 amino acids. Trimming shortened V by 6 bases and J by 3 bases, and 15 bases separated the two germline ends. Germline loops: CDR1 MGHRA, CDR2 YSYEKL. The CDR3 reads CASRQAFFDYNEQFF. In DNA form, the CDR3 reads TGCGCCAGCAGGCAGGCATTTTTCGACTACAATGAGCAGTTCTTC.

This chain joins TRBV5-1 and TRBJ2-1; a possible D gene is TRBD1 (5 bases). This CDR3 region has 13 residues. V lost 4 bases to trimming and J lost 8 bases, with 13 bases between them. The germline CDR1 and CDR2 sequences are SGHRS and YFSETQ. CDR3 coding DNA: TGCGCCAGCAGCGCTGACAGTCCGGATGAGCAGTTCTTC. It encodes CASSADSPDEQFF.

The chain has TRBV21-1 and TRBJ2-4; no check of the table's D call, TRBD1, against the DNA was made. TRBV21-1 is a recognized pseudogene. This CDR3 spans 14 amino acids. CDR3 sequence reads: CASSIDRGENIQYF. As DNA, the CDR3 is TGTGCCAGCAGCATAGACAGGGGAGAGAACATTCAGTACTTC.

As DNA, the CDR3 is TGTGCCAGCAGCCTCGACAGGGGTGGAACTGGCTACACCTTC. It specifies CASSLDRGGTGYTF. This rearrangement joins TRBV3-1 (or the pseudogene TRBV3-2) to TRBJ1-2; the match to TRBD1 covers 8 bases. Germline V gene sequence: CDR1 LGHDT, CDR2 YNNKEL (reference sequence). The CDR3 covers 14 residues. After removal of 4 bases from V and 7 bases from J, the junction contained 8 bases not matched to a gene.

V gene TRBV5-1 combines with J gene TRBJ1-1; no clear D gene. Germline V gene lookup returns CDR1 SGHRS and CDR2 YFSETQ. The CDR3 covers 14 residues. V lost 0 bases and J lost 6, with 12 bases in between. The chain's CDR3 is CASSLAEGRAEAFF. CDR3 nucleotides: TGCGCCAGCAGCTTGGCGGAAGGGAGGGCTGAAGCTTTCTTT.

In its sample, this clone was seen once. V usage is TRBV2 and J usage is TRBJ2-7; 8 bases line up with TRBD1. The germline gives CDR1 SNHLY, CDR2 FYNNEI. V dropped 5 bases and J dropped 6; count of bases not matched to a gene: 12. The CDR3 runs 15 residues. The DNA for the CDR3 is TGTGCCAGCAGTTCCAACGGACAGGGTTGGGGCGAGCAGTACTTC. This translates into CASSSNGQGWGEQYF.

The V gene is TRBV7-9, the J gene TRBJ1-2, with 8 positions matching TRBD1. The CDR3 consists of 14 residues. Trimming at V came to 1 base and at J to 7 bases, leaving 5 bases not matched to a gene. Germline lookup yields CDR1 SEHNR and CDR2 FQNEAQ (reference sequence). In nucleotides, the CDR3 is TGTGCCAGCAGCTTAGTCGGACAGGGAGGTGGCTACACCTTC. It specifies CASSLVGQGGGYTF. The full variable domain, completed using reference TRBV7-9 and TRBJ1-2, is DTGVSQNPRHKITKRGQNVTFRCDPISEHNRLYWYRQTLGQGPEFLTYFQNEAQLEKSRLLSDRFSAERPKGSFSTLEIQRTEQGDSAMYLCASSLVGQGGGYTFGSGTRLTVV.